The 7 T cell receptor beta chains in this list originate from one sample, sequenced in a study of beta chain features in type 1 diabetes. These receptors' targets are unknown. Study results and limitations: TCRB CDR3 length was moderately but significantly reduced in all four CD4+ subsets of Type 1 diabetes patients.

The entirety of the isolated RNA underwent reverse transcription, so expressed TCRB transcripts were sequenced. Sequencing used immunoSEQ multiplex PCR; TCRdb keeps in-frame clones, though not all of them. The data hold about 240,000 clones, with approximately 15% observed a single time. The sample comprised naive CD4+ T cells from blood. Source of these receptors: a man younger than 45 with type 1 diabetes.

The gene calls are TRBV30 and TRBJ2-5, with 7 bases matching TRBD1. V lost 6 bases, J lost 5 bases, and 6 bases stayed unmatched. CDR1 GTSNPN and CDR2 SVGIG come from the germline V gene (reference sequence). The CDR3 runs 12 residues. CDR3: CACATRGETQYF. The CDR3 DNA sequence: TGTGCCTGCGCGACCAGGGGGGAGACCCAGTACTTC.

This clone has just a few counts. The chain uses TRBV25-1 and TRBJ2-5, with a weak D call TRBD2 (7 bases). This CDR3 comprises 16 residues. V was pared by 0 bases and J by 5 bases, with 16 bases between. Germline loops: CDR1 MGHDK, CDR2 SYGVNS. CDR3 region: CASSEYLGGARETQYF. CDR3 sequence (DNA): TGTGCCAGCAGTGAATATTTGGGGGGGGCCCGCGAGACCCAGTACTTC.

This clone was detected once. V is TRBV9 and J is TRBJ2-7, with 12 nucleotides matching TRBD1. The germline CDR1 and CDR2 sequences are SGDLS and YYNGEE. CDR3 length equals 15 residues. With 2 bases clipped from V and 2 bases from J, the junction kept 2 bases outside the gene matches. CDR3 DNA: TGTGCCAGCAGCGTGGGACAGGGGGCACCCTACGAGCAGTACTTC. It specifies CASSVGQGAPYEQYF.

J is TRBJ2-5 and V is TRBV9, with D possibly matching TRBD1 (7 bases). V lost 3 bases and J 4 bases, leaving 16 bases between the germline ends. CDR1 and CDR2 from the germline V gene are SGDLS and YYNGEE. The CDR3 totals 15 residues. CDR3: CASSATGQGGETQYF. CDR3 coding DNA: TGTGCCAGCAGCGCTACGGGGCAGGGGGGAGAGACCCAGTACTTC. The entire variable domain, with the rest obtained from reference TRBV9 and TRBJ2-5, is as follows: DSGVTQTPKHLITATGQRVTLRCSPRSGDLSVYWYQQSLDQGLQFLIQYYNGEERAKGNILERFSAQQFPDLHSELNLSSLELGDSALYFCASSATGQGGETQYFGPGTRLLVL.

This sequence joins TRBV5-4 and TRBJ1-2; 8 bases are shared with TRBD1. CDR1 is SGHNT and CDR2 is YYREEE in the germline V gene (reference sequence). V trimming: 4 bases; J trimming: 3 bases; junction bases outside the gene matches: 8. The CDR3 is 15 residues long. This CDR3 is CASSGPDRAYYGYTF. The CDR3 DNA is TGTGCCAGCAGCGGGCCGGACAGGGCGTACTATGGCTACACCTTC.

Comment on this clone: This sample also contains other DNA sequences that code for the same CDR3. The J gene is TRBJ2-7, the V gene TRBV18, with a possible D match to TRBD1 (6 bases). The CDR3 runs 16 residues. CDR1 is KGHSH and CDR2 is LQKENI in the germline V gene. V was pared by 6 bases and J by 3 bases, with 21 bases between. CDR3 sequence reads: CASSASAQRGGYEQYF. The CDR3 DNA sequence: TGTGCCAGCTCCGCATCGGCACAACGAGGGGGCTACGAGCAGTACTTC. Together with reference TRBV18 and TRBJ2-7, the CDR3 gives the full variable domain: NAGVMQNPRHLVRRRGQEARLRCSPMKGHSHVYWYRQLPEEGLKFMVYLQKENIIDESGMPKERFSAEFPKEGPSILRIQQVVRGDSAAYFCASSASAQRGGYEQYFGPGTRLTVT.

The chain uses TRBV14 and TRBJ1-2; 8 nucleotides agree with TRBD1. The trim removed 1 base at V and 4 bases at J, leaving 2 bases unmatched. This CDR3 contains 14 residues. Germline V CDR1 and CDR2: SGHDN, FVKESK. The CDR3 reads CASSQGTGTYGYTF. The CDR3 DNA is TGTGCCAGCAGCCAAGGGACAGGGACCTATGGCTACACCTTC.